This note documents a single TCR beta chain sequence. Its antigen is unknown. The data were obtained in a study of T cell repertoires in cytomegalovirus infection. TCRdb independently ran MiXCR on the reads; one entry per CDR3 protein. The top ten hold about 39% of the sample, which has around 430,000 distinct CDR3 sequences, more than 40% seen once. General observations from the study: HLA-C-restricted CMV-specific TCR beta clonotypes prevailed in the ex vivo response.

CDR1 is SNHLY and CDR2 is FYNNEI in the germline V gene. V lost 6 bases to trimming and J lost 1 base; unmatched junction nucleotides: 18. The CDR3 consists of 19 residues. The sample consisted of cultured PBMCs, taken from culture after CMV antigen stimulation. This receptor was taken from a human donor in good health (CMV status not recorded). Some clones in this sample may be carry-over from other donors' samples. J is TRBJ2-5 and V is TRBV2, with TRBD2 matching over 9 bases. CDR3 nucleotide sequence: TGTGCCAGCAGAACTAGAGGGACTAGCCCCTCAGTTGGCCAAGAGACCCAGTACTTC. Translation: CASRTRGTSPSVGQETQYF.